The TCR beta chain under discussion was sequenced for a study of tumor and adjacent non-tumor tissue in lung cancer. A remark on this clonotype: The junction does not match germline at one end; this may be a read error.

Germline V gene sequence: CDR1 MNHNY, CDR2 SVGAGI (reference sequence). This CDR3 comprises 19 residues. Three rounds of nested PCR, following a modified ARM-PCR protocol, produced the TCRbeta library. TCRdb called the multiplex PCR reads again in MiXCR, with one record for every CDR3 protein. The sample yields more than 85,000 distinct CDR3 sequences, about 87% seen once. RNA was extracted from bulk tissue without any cell sorting. Input material: lung tumor tissue. The rearrangement uses TRBV6-6 and TRBJ1-5; 9 nucleotides match TRBD1. The sequence was collected from a man between 65 and 79 years old with non-small cell lung cancer. The CDR3 bases are TGTGCCAGCAGTACACCTAACCGGCAGACAGGGGGGAGCAATGAGCCCCAGCATTTT. Protein product: CASSTPNRQTGGSNEPQHF.